This T cell receptor beta chain was recovered during a study of post-analysis software for immune sequencing data. The TCR beta cDNA libraries contained unique molecular identifiers. TCRdb analysed the PCR reads with MiXCR anew, one entry per CDR3 protein. This sample has approximately 730,000 distinct CDR3 sequences, with around 42% found just once. For this clonotype: Antigen: not known.

Study-wide findings and caveats: Patients had higher frequencies than controls of about 5 TRBV segments, including TRBV5-6, TRBV5-1 and TRBV20-1.

Germline values: CDR1 SGHTA, CDR2 FQGNSA. The CDR3 has 16 amino acids. Trimming stripped 2 bases from V and 0 bases from J, with 14 bases between. Sequenced: blood. The chain has TRBV7-2 and TRBJ2-7, with D unclear. This clonotype originated in a girl under 18 with multiple sclerosis. The CDR3 loop reads CASSLHRGGSSYEQYF. In DNA, the CDR3 is TGTGCCAGCAGCTTACATAGAGGCGGAAGCTCCTACGAGCAGTACTTC.